The TCR beta chain described here comes from a study of blood T cells in healthy people across ages. This CDR3 is 16 amino acids long. V gave up 2 bases and J gave up 1 base, with 12 bases separating them. Germline loops: CDR1 MNHNS, CDR2 SASEGT. Then a second PCR, running about 6 to 12 cycles, was carried out with a sample-barcoded 5' primer and a J-beta primer mix. MiXCR, applied by TCRdb to the 5' RACE reads, yields one record per CDR3 protein. The sample comprises over a million distinct CDR3 sequences, around 43% of which are singletons, and over 15% rests with the top ten. Study conclusions and caveats: Unsorted PBMCs blocked a conclusive comparison of naive and antigen-experienced cells. Long-lived donors exceeded aged donors in naive CD4+ cells and diversity.

Researchers isolated at least 6 million PBMCs per sample. This clonotype has just a few counts. Antigen: not known. The rearrangement joins TRBV6-1 to TRBJ2-1, with D possibly being TRBD1 (6 bases). The TCR sequence derives from an older woman in good health. Material: blood. In DNA form, the CDR3 reads TGTGCCAGCAGTGAACAGGGGCGTGGATCCTACAATGAGCAGTTCTTC. Encoded protein: CASSEQGRGSYNEQFF.